These 30 T cell receptor beta chains originate from one sample sequenced in a study of molecular identifiers for immune sequencing clone quantification. TCRdb independently ran MiXCR on the PCR reads; one entry per CDR3 protein. The profile covers around 2,500 distinct CDR3 sequences, with around 24% appearing a single time and about a tenth taken by the ten largest. Sequenced sample: naive CD8+ T cells from blood, with Jurkat cell RNA spiked in. As for subset: FACS-sorted CD8+CD4-CCR7+CD45RA+ naive T cells. The receptors were sampled from a human donor in good health. Some libraries in this study had Jurkat cell RNA spiked in.

Note on this clonotype: Possible read error: a much larger clone is one base away. The V gene is TRBV5-6, the J gene TRBJ1-5; 8 positions match TRBD1. The CDR3 runs to 15 residues. CDR1 is SGHDT, CDR2 YYEEEE, per germline. The CDR3 DNA reads as TGTGCCAGCAGCTTGGGGACAGGGCAGAGTCAGCCCCGGCATTTT. It yields the protein CASSLGTGQSQPRHF.

This clonotype has only a few counts. This chain links TRBV11-2 with TRBJ2-1; TRBD1 aligns across 7 bases. The CDR3 is 17 residues long. The V and J ends lost 5 bases and 2 bases, in that order; junction bases with no gene match: 12. CDR1 is SGHAT and CDR2 is FQNNGV in the germline V gene. The CDR3 DNA is TGTGCCAGCAGCGTCATCTCGGGACAGAACACCTACAATGAGCAGTTCTTC. This gives the protein CASSVISGQNTYNEQFF.

This clonotype is judged medium-sized. The chain couples TRBV15 to TRBJ2-3; D unclear. CDR3 size: 13 residues. V was shortened by 4 bases and J by 6 bases, with 11 bases between the two germline ends. Per germline, CDR1 LNHNV and CDR2 YYDKDF (reference sequence). This chain's CDR3 is CATSTFSGDTQYF. As DNA, the CDR3 is TGTGCCACCAGCACCTTCAGTGGGGATACGCAGTATTTT. The full variable domain, in which reference TRBV15 and TRBJ2-3 provide the parts outside the CDR3, is DAMVIQNPRYQVTQFGKPVTLSCSQTLNHNVMYWYQQKSSQAPKLLFHYYDKDFNNEADTPDNFQSRRPNTSFCFLDIRSPGLGDTAMYLCATSTFSGDTQYFGPGTRLTVL.

This clonotype is medium-sized. This sequence joins TRBV4-3 and TRBJ2-3; the D gene is possibly TRBD2 (5 bases). Germline lookup yields CDR1 LGHNA and CDR2 YSLEER. The CDR3 has 12 residues. The V gene lost 3 bases and the J gene lost 6 bases, with 7 bases spanning the gap. CDR3 sequence reads: CASSHSGDTQYF. The CDR3 DNA reads as TGCGCCAGCAGCCACTCGGGGGATACGCAGTATTTT.

This chain links TRBV9 with TRBJ2-7; weak D call: TRBD2 (5 bases). The CDR3 has 14 residues. CDR1 and CDR2 (germline): SGDLS, YYNGEE. The V end was cut by 4 bases, the J end by 7 bases, with 18 bases between. CDR3 DNA sequence: TGTGCCAGCAGCCCTGGCTTCGGACGCGGGGAGCAGTACTTC. It is translated as CASSPGFGRGEQYF.

By frequency in the sample, this clonotype is large (0.1 to 1%). The rearrangement links TRBV29-1 to TRBJ2-1; perhaps TRBD2 as D (6 bases). There are 14 residues in the CDR3. Per the germline V gene, CDR1 is SQVTM and CDR2 is ANQGSEA. V was cut by 7 bases and J by 6 bases, with 19 bases left in between. The CDR3 DNA sequence: TGCAGCGGAGGACCTGGGGCGGGACTCAATGAGCAGTTCTTC. Translation: CSGGPGAGLNEQFF.

This clonotype is judged medium-sized. This rearrangement joins TRBV19 to TRBJ2-6; perhaps D is TRBD1 or TRBD2 (5 bases each). Germline CDR1 and CDR2: LNHDA and SQIVND (reference sequence). V gave up 8 bases and J gave up 2 bases, with 13 bases separating them. The CDR3 loop spans 15 amino acids. The CDR3 DNA sequence: TGTGCCAGTGGAGAGGGGCTGGCTGGGGCCAACGTCCTGACTTTC. Encoded protein: CASGEGLAGANVLTF. The whole variable domain, filled in from reference TRBV19 and TRBJ2-6, reads DGGITQSPKYLFRKEGQNVTLSCEQNLNHDAMYWYRQDPGQGLRLIYYSQIVNDFQKGDIAEGYSVSREKKESFPLTVTSAQKNPTAFYLCASGEGLAGANVLTFGAGSRLTVL.

This clonotype counts as medium-sized. CDR3 amino acids: CASSPRFSGPEEETQYF. CDR3 nucleotide sequence: TGCGCCAGCAGCCCCCGTTTTAGCGGGCCGGAAGAGGAGACCCAGTACTTC. The J gene is TRBJ2-5, the V gene TRBV4-3, with 7 bases identical to TRBD2. Germline V CDR1 and CDR2: LGHNA, YSLEER. CDR3 length equals 17 residues. V was pared by 4 bases and J by 5 bases, with 16 bases of the junction left unmatched.

This chain joins TRBV9 and TRBJ2-1; either TRBD1 or TRBD2 may fit D (5 bases each). Germline V CDR1 and CDR2: SGDLS, YYNGEE. V dropped 0 bases and J dropped 7 bases, with 14 bases sitting between them. The CDR3 covers 15 residues. The CDR3 DNA follows: TGTGCCAGCAGCGTAGGGGGGTTGGCCTCGAATGAGCAGTTCTTC. Encoded protein: CASSVGGLASNEQFF.

There are a few counts of this clonotype. This clone may be a read error of a much larger clone one base away. The rearrangement joins TRBV11-2 to TRBJ2-1; possibly TRBD2 for D (6 bases). This CDR3 has 17 residues. CDR1 and CDR2 (germline): SGHAT, FQNNGV. DNA of the CDR3: TGTGCCAGCGCCCCAGTCCCCTCAGGACTAACCTACAATGAGCGGTTCTTC. As protein: CASAPVPSGLTYNERFF.

The chain links TRBV9 to TRBJ2-6; 10 bases fit TRBD1. The CDR3 contains 19 residues. Germline V lookup: CDR1 SGDLS, CDR2 YYNGEE. With V trimmed by 0 bases and J by 0 bases, 6 bases remained unmatched. The CDR3 region has the DNA TGTGCCAGCAGCGTAGAATTGGGACAGGGGACCTCTGGGGCCAACGTCCTGACTTTC. Protein sequence: CASSVELGQGTSGANVLTF.

The rearrangement joins TRBV7-9 to TRBJ1-5, with D hard to call. The CDR3 consists of 12 residues. V lost 3 bases and J lost 1, with 1 base in between. Looked up from germline, CDR1 is SEHNR and CDR2 is FQNEAQ (reference sequence). The CDR3 DNA follows: TGTGCCAGCAGCTTCAGCAATCAGCCCCAGCATTTT. The encoded protein is CASSFSNQPQHF.

This chain joins TRBV15 and TRBJ1-1, with D possibly matching TRBD1 (5 bases). CDR1 is LNHNV and CDR2 is YYDKDF in the germline V gene (reference sequence). Trimming removed 5 bases at V and 1 base at J, with 14 bases between. The CDR3 totals 15 residues. The CDR3, as DNA: TGTGCCACCAGCCCCCCAGGGAAAGGGAACACTGAAGCTTTCTTT. Its translation: CATSPPGKGNTEAFF.

The CDR3 protein is CASSISGRGGLAGAYEQYF. The CDR3 nucleotides read TGTGCCAGTAGTATTTCGGGGCGTGGGGGACTAGCGGGAGCCTACGAGCAGTACTTC. The V call is TRBV19, the J call TRBJ2-7; 14 bases fit TRBD2. The germline gives CDR1 LNHDA, CDR2 SQIVND (reference sequence). V lost 3 bases and J lost 2; bases outside the gene matches: 12. CDR3 length: 19 amino acids.

This clonotype is labeled medium-sized. V usage is TRBV28 and J usage is TRBJ2-5; TRBD2 agrees at 9 bases. This CDR3 comprises 17 residues. Germline-derived CDR1 and CDR2 are MDHEN and SYDVKM. V dropped 2 bases and J dropped 2; count of bases not matched to a gene: 9. CDR3 protein: CASSLIGAGGLQETQYF. The CDR3 DNA is TGTGCCAGCAGTTTAATTGGAGCGGGAGGCCTGCAAGAGACCCAGTACTTC.

J is TRBJ1-4 and V is TRBV7-8, with D perhaps matching TRBD1 (6 bases). Trimming removed 5 bases at V and 5 bases at J, with 15 bases between. The germline V gene has CDR1 SGHVS and CDR2 FQNEAQ. This CDR3 comprises 15 residues. The CDR3 sequence is CASSLTNRDNEKLFF. The DNA of the CDR3 is TGTGCCAGCAGCCTGACCAACAGGGACAATGAAAAACTGTTTTTT.

In its sample, this clonotype ranks as medium-sized. The chain has TRBV7-8 and TRBJ2-2; possibly TRBD1 for D (6 bases). The germline V gene has CDR1 SGHVS and CDR2 FQNEAQ. V gave up 5 bases and J gave up 0 bases, with 16 bases separating them. The CDR3 is made up of 17 amino acids. CDR3 sequence: CASSQPPGTPNTGELFF. In DNA, the CDR3 is TGTGCCAGCAGCCAGCCTCCCGGGACACCGAACACCGGGGAGCTGTTTTTT.

This clonotype appeared a few times. This chain links TRBV5-4 with TRBJ2-2; D unclear. This CDR3 spans 12 amino acids. Trimming took off 5 bases at V and 4 bases at J, with 6 bases between the two ends. The V gene's germline CDR1 is SGHNT and CDR2 YYREEE (reference sequence). The CDR3 nucleotides read TGTGCCAGCAGTCCTGTCACCGGGGAGCTGTTTTTT. It yields the protein CASSPVTGELFF.

This chain connects TRBV29-1 to TRBJ2-2, with 7 bases that match TRBD2. The trim removed 5 bases at V and 0 bases at J, leaving 9 bases unmatched. The CDR3 covers 16 residues. Looked up from germline, CDR1 is SQVTM and CDR2 is ANQGSEA. CDR3 in DNA: TGCAGCGTTTGGGGGGGAGGGATCTCGAACACCGGGGAGCTGTTTTTT. This translates into CSVWGGGISNTGELFF.

This clonotype is medium-sized. V is TRBV20-1 and J is TRBJ2-5, with D maybe TRBD1 (6 bases). CDR3 length: 13 residues. Germline CDR1 and CDR2: DFQATT and SNEGSKA (reference sequence). Trimming removed 3 bases from V and 1 base from J, with 9 bases in between. The CDR3 loop reads CSASVRGQETQYF. CDR3 sequence (DNA): TGCAGTGCTAGTGTCAGGGGCCAAGAGACCCAGTACTTC.

By share, this clonotype ranks as medium-sized. This rearrangement joins TRBV20-1 to TRBJ1-1, with unresolved D. V dropped 2 bases and J dropped 4 bases, with 11 bases sitting between them. The CDR3 covers 13 residues. Germline values: CDR1 DFQATT, CDR2 SNEGSKA (reference sequence). CDR3 bases: TGCAGTGCTAGATCGCCCGGTGGCACTGAAGCTTTCTTT. This translates into CSARSPGGTEAFF.

This clonotype has more than one count but fewer than ten. The chain has TRBV10-3 and TRBJ2-1; D ambiguous. Trimming left V 0 bases short and J 13 bases short, with 13 bases between. In germline, CDR1 is ENHRY, CDR2 SYGVKD. This CDR3 is built from 13 residues. For the CDR3, the DNA is TGTGCCATCAGTGAGTCGGGCCCCCCCGTACAGTTCTTC. This encodes CAISESGPPVQFF.

Within the sample, this clonotype is medium-sized. This chain links TRBV7-6 with TRBJ2-3, with D perhaps matching TRBD1 or TRBD2 (5 bases each). The V end was cut by 5 bases, the J end by 2 bases, with 11 bases between. CDR3 length equals 14 residues. CDR1 and CDR2 (germline): SGHVS, FNYEAQ. In nucleotides, the CDR3 is TGTGCCAGCAGCATCCGGGACCTCACAGATACGCAGTATTTT. Translation gives CASSIRDLTDTQYF. Looking up the rest from reference TRBV7-6 and TRBJ2-3 gives the full variable domain: GAGVSQSPRYKVTKRGQDVALRCDPISGHVSLYWYRQALGQGPEFLTYFNYEAQQDKSGLPNDRFSAERPEGSISTLTIQRTEQRDSAMYRCASSIRDLTDTQYFGPGTRLTVL.

This clonotype was seen a few times. The V and J genes are TRBV19 and TRBJ2-2, with D tentatively TRBD2 (5 bases). Deletions cut 3 bases from V and 3 bases from J, with 11 bases between. Germline V gene lookup returns CDR1 LNHDA and CDR2 SQIVND (reference sequence). The CDR3 is 15 residues long. CDR3 residues: CASSIRDRDTGELFF. The CDR3 DNA follows: TGTGCCAGTAGTATCCGGGATAGGGACACCGGGGAGCTGTTTTTT.

This clonotype is deemed medium-sized. This chain links TRBV7-2 with TRBJ1-3; possible D gene TRBD1, 5 bases. V lost 5 bases and J lost 1, with 9 bases in between. The CDR3 length is 14 residues. Per the germline V gene, CDR1 is SGHTA and CDR2 is FQGNSA. The chain's CDR3 is CASSPGMSGNTIYF. DNA for the CDR3: TGTGCCAGCAGCCCAGGGATGTCTGGAAACACCATATATTTT.

This clonotype is large. The V and J genes are TRBV13 and TRBJ1-1; D gene uncertain. Looked up from germline, CDR1 is PRHDT and CDR2 is FYEKMQ (reference sequence). The V and J ends lost 5 bases and 5 bases respectively, with 9 bases between them. This CDR3 spans 12 amino acids. The CDR3 region has the DNA TGTGCCAGCAGCCCGGGTGAAACTGAAGCTTTCTTT. Residues: CASSPGETEAFF.

This chain links TRBV7-2 with TRBJ2-5; 10 bases are a match to TRBD1. This CDR3 has 13 amino acids. Germline assignment: CDR1 SGHTA and CDR2 FQGNSA. V was clipped by 5 bases and J by 5 bases; unmatched bases: 2. The CDR3 here is CASSRQGAETQYF. The CDR3 DNA reads TGTGCCAGCAGCCGACAGGGGGCTGAGACCCAGTACTTC. The whole variable domain, filled in from reference TRBV7-2 and TRBJ2-5, reads GAGVSQSPSNKVTEKGKDVELRCDPISGHTALYWYRQSLGQGLEFLIYFQGNSAPDKSGLPSDRFSAERTGGSVSTLTIQRTQQEDSAVYLCASSRQGAETQYFGPGTRLLVL.

The chain employs TRBV7-9 and TRBJ2-7; TRBD1 is a possible D gene (5 bases). V lost 1 base to trimming and J lost 6 bases, with 13 bases between them. The CDR3 length is 14 residues. Germline V lookup: CDR1 SEHNR, CDR2 FQNEAQ (reference sequence). CDR3 coding DNA: TGTGCCAGCAGCTTAGTGATAGGGGTCGCCGAGCAGTACTTC. Amino acid sequence: CASSLVIGVAEQYF. The full variable domain, in which reference TRBV7-9 and TRBJ2-7 provide the parts outside the CDR3, is DTGVSQNPRHKITKRGQNVTFRCDPISEHNRLYWYRQTLGQGPEFLTYFQNEAQLEKSRLLSDRFSAERPKGSFSTLEIQRTEQGDSAMYLCASSLVIGVAEQYFGPGTRLTVT.

This clonotype is classed as medium-sized. This sequence joins TRBV29-1 and TRBJ2-1; maybe TRBD2 (6 bases). V gave up 7 bases and J gave up 0 bases, with 13 bases separating them. CDR3 length equals 14 residues. The germline V gene has CDR1 SQVTM and CDR2 ANQGSEA. Written as DNA, the CDR3 is TGCAGCGCTGATAGCGGCTACTCCTACAATGAGCAGTTCTTC. It codes for CSADSGYSYNEQFF.

By sample fraction, this clonotype is medium-sized (0.01 to 0.1%). As DNA, the CDR3 is TGTGCCAGTAGTATGGTAGCGGGAAGTAATGAGCAGTTCTTC. Encoded protein: CASSMVAGSNEQFF. V gene TRBV19 combines with J gene TRBJ2-1; 8 bases line up with TRBD2. The trim removed 3 bases at V and 7 bases at J, leaving 5 bases unmatched. The V gene's germline CDR1 is LNHDA and CDR2 SQIVND (reference sequence). The CDR3 runs to 14 residues.